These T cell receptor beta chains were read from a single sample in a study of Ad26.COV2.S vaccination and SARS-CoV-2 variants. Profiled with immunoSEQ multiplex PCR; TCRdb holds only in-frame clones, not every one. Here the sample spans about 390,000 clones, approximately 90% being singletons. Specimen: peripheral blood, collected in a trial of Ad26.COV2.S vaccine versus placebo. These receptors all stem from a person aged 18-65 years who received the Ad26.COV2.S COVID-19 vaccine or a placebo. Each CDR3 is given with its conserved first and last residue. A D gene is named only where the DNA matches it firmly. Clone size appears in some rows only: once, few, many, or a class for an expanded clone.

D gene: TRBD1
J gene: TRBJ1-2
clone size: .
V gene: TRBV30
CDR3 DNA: TGTGCCTGGAGTGTACGGACAGGGGGTGGTGGCTACACCTTC
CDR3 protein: CAWSVRTGGGGYTF

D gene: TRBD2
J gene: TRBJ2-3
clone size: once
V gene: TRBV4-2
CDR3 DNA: TGTGCCAGCAGCCTGGGACTAGCTCACTCAGATACGCAGTATTTT
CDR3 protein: CASSLGLAHSDTQYF

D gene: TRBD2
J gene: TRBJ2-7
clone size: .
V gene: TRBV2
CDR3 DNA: TGTGCCAGCAGTGTTAATAGCGGGGGGGCGTACGAGCAGTACTTC
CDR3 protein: CASSVNSGGAYEQYF

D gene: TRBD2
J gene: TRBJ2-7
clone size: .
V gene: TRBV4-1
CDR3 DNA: TGCGCCAGCAGCCAAGATATACTAGCGGGGGTTAAAAGGTACTTC
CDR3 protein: CASSQDILAGVKRYF

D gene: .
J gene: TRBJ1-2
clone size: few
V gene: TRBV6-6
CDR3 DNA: TGTGCCAGCAGTTACTCGACTTTGGCAGGGACCGGTGGCTACACCTTC
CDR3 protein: CASSYSTLAGTGGYTF

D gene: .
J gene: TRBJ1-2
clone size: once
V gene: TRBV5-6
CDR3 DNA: TGTGCCAGCAGCTTGTCGGGGGATTATGGCTACACCTTC
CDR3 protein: CASSLSGDYGYTF

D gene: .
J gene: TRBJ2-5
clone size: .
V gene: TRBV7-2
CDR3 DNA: TGTGCCAGCAGCCCCCTCGGCTTTGACCAGTACTTC
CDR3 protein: CASSPLGFDQYF

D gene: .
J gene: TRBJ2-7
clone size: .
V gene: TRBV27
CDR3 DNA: TGTGCCAGCAGTGCCCTCTCTCGTCTCGGGGAATCCTACGAGCAGTACTTC
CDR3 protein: CASSALSRLGESYEQYF

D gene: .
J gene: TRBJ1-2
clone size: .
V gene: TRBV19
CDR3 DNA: TGTGCCAGTAGTATTGAGGGCCGTGGCTACACCTTC
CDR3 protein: CASSIEGRGYTF

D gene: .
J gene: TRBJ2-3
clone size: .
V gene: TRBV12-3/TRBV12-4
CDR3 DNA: TGTGCCAGCAGCCTCCGTCCTGTGAATACGCAGTATTTT
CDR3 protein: CASSLRPVNTQYF

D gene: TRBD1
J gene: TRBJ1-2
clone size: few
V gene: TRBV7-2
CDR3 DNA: TGTGCCAGCAGCTTAGAGACAGGGCTGATCTATGGCTACACCTTC
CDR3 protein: CASSLETGLIYGYTF

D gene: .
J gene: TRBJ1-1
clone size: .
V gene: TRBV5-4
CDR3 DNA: TGTGCCAGCCGGCGGGGGGGAATGAACACTGAAGCTTTCTTT
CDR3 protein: CASRRGGMNTEAFF

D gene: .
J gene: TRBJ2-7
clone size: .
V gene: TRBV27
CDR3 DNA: TGTGCCAGCAGTTTGCGGGGGCGGATCTACGAGCAGTACTTC
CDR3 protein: CASSLRGRIYEQYF

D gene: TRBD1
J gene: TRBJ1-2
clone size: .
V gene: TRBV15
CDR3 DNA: TGTGCCACCAGCAGAGAAAGAGGACAGGGAAGATATGGCTACACCTTC
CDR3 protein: CATSRERGQGRYGYTF

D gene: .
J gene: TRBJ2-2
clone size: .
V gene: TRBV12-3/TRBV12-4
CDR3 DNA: TGTGCCAGCGGGGGGAACACCGGGGAGCTGTTTTTT
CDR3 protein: CASGGNTGELFF